This TCR beta chain was recovered during a study of T cell repertoires in cytomegalovirus infection. As for the study in general: Public TCR beta signatures marked donors with CMV infection and the matching HLA. Study observations and caveats: Carriers of CMV plus the relevant HLA were identified by cumulative public TCR beta family frequency.

Trimming left V 4 bases short and J 3 bases short, with 12 bases between. From germline, CDR1 is MNHNY and CDR2 SVGAGI (reference sequence). The CDR3 has 15 residues. TCRdb called the reads again in MiXCR, with one record for every CDR3 protein. The table lists approximately 260,000 distinct CDR3 sequences, approximately 22% of them singletons. In regard to this clonotype: The antigen is not known.

The sample was cultured PBMCs, taken from culture after CMV antigen stimulation. This chain connects TRBV6-6 to TRBJ1-4; D might be TRBD1 (6 bases). The source of this sequence is a human donor in good health (CMV status not recorded). Some clones in this sample may be carry-over from other donors' samples. The CDR3 reads CASSWGRGANEKLFF. CDR3 bases: TGTGCCAGCAGTTGGGGGCGGGGAGCTAATGAAAAACTGTTTTTT.